The 28 T cell receptor beta chains below were found in one sample sequenced in a study of cytotoxic CD8 clonotypes in ibrutinib-treated CLL. Repertoires were generated with immunoSEQ multiplex PCR, while TCRdb's copy carries only in-frame clones and drops some. The repertoire holds 330,000 or so clones, with approximately 67% as singletons. The sequenced sample was PBMCs, obtained after 36 months of ibrutinib treatment. These receptors were obtained from a human donor with chronic lymphocytic leukemia.

The CDR3 DNA is TGTGCCAGCAGTCCCCGGGACAGGGGGCCTCATGAAAAACTGTTTTTT. Translation gives CASSPRDRGPHEKLFF. V gene TRBV27 combines with J gene TRBJ1-4; 12 nucleotides agree with TRBD1. Trimming cost V 5 bases and J 6 bases; bases outside gene matches: 7. CDR1 is MNHEY, CDR2 SMNVEV, per germline (reference sequence). The CDR3 runs 16 residues.

The chain couples TRBV4-2 to TRBJ2-7; D possibly matches TRBD1 or TRBD2 (6 bases each). CDR3 length: 15 amino acids. CDR1 is LGHNA and CDR2 is YNFKEQ in the germline V gene. Deletions cut 4 bases from V and 7 bases from J, with 20 bases between. The CDR3 bases are TGTGCCAGCAGCCCCGACCGGGGGCACTTGGGGGAGCAGTACTTC. Protein product: CASSPDRGHLGEQYF.

This clone was seen only a few times. The chain combines TRBV6-5 with TRBJ2-5; D is uncertain. The V and J ends lost 0 bases and 7 bases respectively, with 6 bases between them. The CDR3 length is 12 residues. Looked up from germline, CDR1 is MNHEY and CDR2 is SVGAGI. This CDR3 reads CASSYSDGTQYF. The CDR3 nucleotides are TGTGCCAGCAGTTACTCGGATGGGACCCAGTACTTC.

The chain has TRBV4-3 and TRBJ2-2; 9 nucleotides line up with TRBD1. The germline V gene encodes CDR1 LGHNA and CDR2 YSLEER. V trimming: 4 bases; J trimming: 5 bases; junction bases outside the gene matches: 8. This CDR3 has 16 residues. In nucleotides, the CDR3 is TGCGCCAGCAGCCCGCGGACAGGGGACGGGACCGGGGAGCTGTTTTTT. The encoded protein is CASSPRTGDGTGELFF.

The V gene is TRBV5-1, the J gene TRBJ1-1; maybe TRBD1 (6 bases). From germline, CDR1 is SGHRS and CDR2 YFSETQ. V lost 1 base to trimming and J lost 1 base, with 11 bases between them. The CDR3 covers 15 residues. The CDR3 DNA reads TGCGCCAGCAGCTTGTATGGGACAAGGAACACTGAAGCTTTCTTT. Its translation: CASSLYGTRNTEAFF.

This clone was counted once. The V call is TRBV5-6, the J call TRBJ2-7; 7 positions match TRBD1. V trimming: 4 bases; J trimming: 3 bases; junction bases outside the gene matches: 7. The CDR3 consists of 14 residues. Germline V CDR1 and CDR2: SGHDT, YYEEEE. The CDR3 DNA follows: TGTGCCAGCAGCCCAGGGGGTTCGTACTACGAGCAGTACTTC. This sequence encodes CASSPGGSYYEQYF.

The chain has TRBV28 and TRBJ2-1; 9 nucleotides agree with TRBD1. The length of the CDR3 is 14 residues. V lost 8 bases, J lost 8 bases, and 10 bases stayed unmatched. CDR1 MDHEN and CDR2 SYDVKM come from the germline V gene. The CDR3 nucleotides are TGTGCCAGCGGCCGGGACAGGGCCTTAGATGAGCAGTTCTTC. Its translation is CASGRDRALDEQFF.

The V call is TRBV11-2, the J call TRBJ2-3; TRBD2 aligns across 11 bases. The V segment lost 1 base and the J segment 2 bases; nucleotides outside the gene matches: 2. Per the germline V gene, CDR1 is SGHAT and CDR2 is FQNNGV. This CDR3 is 16 amino acids long. CDR3 amino acids: CASSLVAGGPTDTQYF. For the CDR3, the DNA is TGTGCCAGCAGCTTAGTAGCGGGAGGGCCCACAGATACGCAGTATTTT. The full variable domain, rest sourced from reference TRBV11-2 and TRBJ2-3, is EAGVAQSPRYKIIEKRQSVAFWCNPISGHATLYWYQQILGQGPKLLIQFQNNGVVDDSQLPKDRFSAERLKGVDSTLKIQPAKLEDSAVYLCASSLVAGGPTDTQYFGPGTRLTVL.

This clone was recorded a few times. The gene calls are TRBV29-1 and TRBJ1-1; the match to TRBD1 covers 9 bases. Germline assignment: CDR1 SQVTM and CDR2 ANQGSEA. After removal of 7 bases from V and 3 bases from J, the junction contained 9 bases not matched to a gene. The CDR3 extends over 14 amino acids. This chain's CDR3 is CSGTGGRSYTEAFF. Written as DNA, the CDR3 is TGCAGCGGAACAGGGGGCCGTTCGTACACTGAAGCTTTCTTT.

V gene TRBV7-6 combines with J gene TRBJ2-3, with D perhaps assigned TRBD1 or TRBD2 (6 bases each). CDR3 length equals 16 residues. Germline loops: CDR1 SGHVS, CDR2 FNYEAQ. V was pared by 5 bases and J by 2 bases, with 17 bases between. The CDR3 nucleotides are TGTGCCAGCAGCAAATGGGGGGCTGCGGACACAGATACGCAGTATTTT. Translated: CASSKWGAADTDTQYF.

The chain carries TRBV19 and TRBJ1-4; tentative D call: TRBD1 (5 bases). V was pared by 5 bases and J by 6 bases, with 16 bases between. The CDR3 has 15 residues. Per germline, CDR1 LNHDA and CDR2 SQIVND (reference sequence). The CDR3 DNA follows: TGTGCCAGTAGTGAGAGGGGACGAGAAGATGAAAAACTGTTTTTT. It translates to CASSERGREDEKLFF. The variable domain in full, completed from reference TRBV19 and TRBJ1-4, reads DGGITQSPKYLFRKEGQNVTLSCEQNLNHDAMYWYRQDPGQGLRLIYYSQIVNDFQKGDIAEGYSVSREKKESFPLTVTSAQKNPTAFYLCASSERGREDEKLFFGSGTQLSVL.

This clone was recorded only once. CDR3: CASSRQGLETQYF. CDR3 nucleotide sequence: TGTGCCAGCAGCAGACAGGGGTTGGAGACCCAGTACTTC. This chain links TRBV28 with TRBJ2-5, with 8 bases aligning to TRBD1. This CDR3 is 13 amino acids long. Germline V gene sequence: CDR1 MDHEN, CDR2 SYDVKM. After removal of 6 bases from V and 5 bases from J, the junction contained 5 bases not matched to a gene.

The V gene is TRBV6-6, the J gene TRBJ1-2; D is undetermined. CDR3 length: 11 residues. The V and J ends lost 0 bases and 8 bases respectively, with 4 bases between them. Germline CDR1 is MNHNY and CDR2 is SVGAGI (reference sequence). CDR3 sequence reads: CASSYSIGYTF. DNA for the CDR3: TGTGCCAGCAGTTACTCGATAGGCTACACCTTC.

The rearrangement uses TRBV5-1 and TRBJ2-7; D remains ambiguous. CDR3 length equals 14 residues. With 1 base removed from V and 3 bases from J, the gap between germline ends came to 11 bases. The V gene's germline CDR1 is SGHRS and CDR2 YFSETQ. The CDR3 sequence is CASSLSYKNYEQYF. The CDR3 DNA is TGCGCCAGCAGCTTGTCCTACAAAAACTACGAGCAGTACTTC.

This chain uses TRBV29-1 with TRBJ2-1, with 9 bases that match TRBD1. The V segment lost 3 bases and the J segment 9 bases; nucleotides outside the gene matches: 12. The germline gives CDR1 SQVTM, CDR2 ANQGSEA. The CDR3 is made up of 15 amino acids. DNA of the CDR3: TGCAGCGTTGATAAAACAGGGGGCTTCTCAAGTGAGCAGTTCTTC. It specifies CSVDKTGGFSSEQFF.

This sequence joins TRBV7-3 and TRBJ2-1; D is tentatively TRBD1 or TRBD2 (5 bases each). The germline CDR1 and CDR2 sequences are SGHTA and FQGTGA. The V end lost 2 bases, the J end lost 5 bases, and 13 bases lay between the germline ends. There are 15 residues in the CDR3. The CDR3, as DNA: TGTGCCAGCAGCTTATGGGGGAGAGGGGACAATGAGCAGTTCTTC. This sequence encodes CASSLWGRGDNEQFF.

This chain joins TRBV7-3 and TRBJ2-5; D is tentatively TRBD1 or TRBD2 (5 bases each). The CDR3 contains 15 residues. Germline assignment: CDR1 SGHTA and CDR2 FQGTGA. V lost 5 bases and J lost 1, with 14 bases in between. CDR3 amino acids: CASSPGAVSQETQYF. CDR3 bases: TGTGCCAGCAGCCCCGGGGCTGTCTCCCAAGAGACCCAGTACTTC.

This clone showed up just a few times. The chain employs TRBV5-1 and TRBJ1-2; D gene uncertain. Between the trimmed V and J ends, which lost 2 bases and 1 base, there was a span of 6 bases. Germline CDR1 is SGHRS and CDR2 is YFSETQ. CDR3 length equals 13 residues. The CDR3 bases are TGCGCCAGCAGCTTCTTTGATAACTATGGCTACACCTTC. Amino acids: CASSFFDNYGYTF. The variable domain in full, completed from reference TRBV5-1 and TRBJ1-2, reads KAGVTQTPRYLIKTRGQQVTLSCSPISGHRSVSWYQQTPGQGLQFLFEYFSETQRNKGNFPGRFSGRQFSNSRSEMNVSTLELGDSALYLCASSFFDNYGYTFGSGTRLTVV.

The chain links TRBV2 to TRBJ2-2; D unresolved. The germline gives CDR1 SNHLY, CDR2 FYNNEI. The CDR3 contains 13 residues. Between the trimmed V and J ends, which lost 6 bases and 5 bases, there was a span of 10 bases. CDR3 bases: TGTGCCAGCAGGAGAGGATGGACCGGGGAGCTGTTTTTT. Translating gives CASRRGWTGELFF.

This chain connects TRBV2 to TRBJ2-1; perhaps TRBD2 as D (5 bases). Germline V gives CDR1 SNHLY, CDR2 FYNNEI. V was shortened by 8 bases and J by 12 bases, with 14 bases between the two germline ends. This CDR3 comprises 11 residues. CDR3 amino acids: CASRTGVVQFF. Written as DNA, the CDR3 is TGTGCCAGCCGGACTGGGGTTGTGCAGTTCTTC. The full variable domain, completed using reference TRBV2 and TRBJ2-1, is EPEVTQTPSHQVTQMGQEVILRCVPISNHLYFYWYRQILGQKVEFLVSFYNNEISEKSEIFDDQFSVERPDGSNFTLKIRSTKLEDSAMYFCASRTGVVQFFGPGTRLTVL.

V and J are TRBV27 and TRBJ2-7, with D tentatively TRBD2 (5 bases). V shed 3 bases and J shed 1 base, with 13 bases lying between them. The germline V gene has CDR1 MNHEY and CDR2 SMNVEV (reference sequence). CDR3 length: 15 amino acids. CDR3 residues: CASSLSDSVSYEQYF. Here the CDR3 DNA reads TGTGCCAGCAGTTTGTCGGACTCCGTGTCCTACGAGCAGTACTTC.

The DNA of the CDR3 is TGCGCCAGCAGCCAAGTTGTGTTCGGGAGCTCTGGGGCCAACGTCCTGACTTTC. This gives the protein CASSQVVFGSSGANVLTF. The chain carries TRBV4-3 and TRBJ2-6; D perhaps matches TRBD2 (6 bases). CDR1 is LGHNA, CDR2 YSLEER, per germline. V shed 1 base and J shed 0 bases, with 13 bases lying between them. This CDR3 is 18 amino acids long.

The chain has TRBV15 and TRBJ2-1, with D perhaps TRBD1 or TRBD2 (5 bases each). V was cut by 0 bases and J by 9 bases, with 9 bases left in between. There are 13 residues in the CDR3. The germline CDR1 and CDR2 sequences are LNHNV and YYDKDF (reference sequence). The CDR3 protein is CATSRDRGREQFF. In DNA form, the CDR3 reads TGTGCCACCAGCAGAGATCGGGGACGTGAGCAGTTCTTC.

The rearrangement joins TRBV28 to TRBJ2-1; D remains unclear. The V gene lost 7 bases and the J gene lost 8 bases, with 18 bases spanning the gap. CDR3 length equals 14 residues. Germline loops: CDR1 MDHEN, CDR2 SYDVKM. DNA for the CDR3: TGTGCCAGCAAGCCCTTAGTGGTAGTCGATGAGCAGTTCTTC. Translation gives CASKPLVVVDEQFF.

V gene TRBV5-4 combines with J gene TRBJ2-7, with D tentatively TRBD1 or TRBD2 (5 bases each). Trimming removed 4 bases at V and 2 bases at J, with 10 bases between. Germline loops: CDR1 SGHNT, CDR2 YYREEE (reference sequence). There are 13 residues in the CDR3. CDR3 residues: CASSLGPTYEQYF. Written as DNA, the CDR3 is TGTGCCAGCAGCCTGGGACCGACCTACGAGCAGTACTTC.

This clone was found a few times. This sequence joins TRBV2 and TRBJ1-3; TRBD1 matches at 7 bases. The CDR3 loop spans 14 amino acids. J lost 2 bases, V lost 7 bases, and 5 bases had no gene match. Germline V lookup: CDR1 SNHLY, CDR2 FYNNEI. CDR3: CASTPTGAGNTIYF. Written as DNA, the CDR3 is TGTGCCAGCACCCCTACAGGGGCTGGAAACACCATATATTTT. The complete variable domain, with remaining parts taken from reference TRBV2 and TRBJ1-3, reads EPEVTQTPSHQVTQMGQEVILRCVPISNHLYFYWYRQILGQKVEFLVSFYNNEISEKSEIFDDQFSVERPDGSNFTLKIRSTKLEDSAMYFCASTPTGAGNTIYFGEGSWLTVV.

The rearrangement joins TRBV21-1 to TRBJ2-7; the listed D gene, TRBD1, was not tested against the DNA. TRBV21-1 is flagged as a pseudogene. The CDR3 totals 15 residues. This CDR3 reads CASSKLGIHSYEQYF. The CDR3 coding sequence is TGTGCCAGCAGCAAATTGGGCATACACTCCTACGAGCAGTACTTC.

The gene calls are TRBV10-1 and TRBJ2-5, with D hard to call. This CDR3 is 13 amino acids long. Per the germline V gene, CDR1 is WNHNN and CDR2 is SYGVQD (reference sequence). Trimming removed 10 bases from V and 1 base from J, with 13 bases in between. CDR3: CATSRTSQETQYF. In DNA, the CDR3 is TGCGCCACCTCACGGACCAGCCAAGAGACCCAGTACTTC.